Shown below are 19 T cell receptor beta chains from a single sample sequenced in a study of T cells after yellow fever vaccination. TCRdb redid the calling of the 5' RACE reads with MiXCR, one entry per CDR3 protein. The table shows 310,000 or so distinct CDR3 sequences, with roughly 7% occurring only once. The starting material was PBMCs, obtained 35 to 50 days after the first yellow fever vaccination. The origin of the receptors is a man aged 18 to 35 who received the YFV17D yellow fever vaccine.

In its sample, this clonotype was seen a few times. This chain links TRBV6-1 with TRBJ1-3; the D gene is possibly TRBD1 (5 bases). Germline-derived CDR1 and CDR2 are MNHNS and SASEGT. Between the trimmed V and J ends, which lost 7 bases and 2 bases, there was a span of 12 bases. The CDR3 runs to 14 residues. CDR3 DNA: TGTGCCAGCATCGGACATCTAGCTGGAAACACCATATATTTT. The encoded protein is CASIGHLAGNTIYF.

This clonotype was detected a few times. This chain uses TRBV6-1 with TRBJ2-6, with no clear D. The V gene lost 8 bases and the J gene lost 2 bases, with 19 bases spanning the gap. Germline V CDR1 and CDR2: MNHNS, SASEGT. The CDR3 is made up of 17 amino acids. CDR3 coding DNA: TGTGCCAGCCATACCCGGGCCACGGTCCCTGGGGCCAACGTCCTGACTTTC. It specifies CASHTRATVPGANVLTF.

This clonotype occurred a few times. The rearrangement joins TRBV5-6 to TRBJ2-7; D possibly corresponds to TRBD2 (5 bases). Trimming shortened V by 4 bases and J by 2 bases, and 10 bases separated the two germline ends. The CDR3 has 13 amino acids. CDR1 and CDR2 (germline): SGHDT, YYEEEE. The CDR3 sequence: CASSPVEAYEQYF. For the CDR3, the DNA is TGTGCCAGCAGCCCGGTGGAGGCCTACGAGCAGTACTTC.

V is TRBV19 and J is TRBJ1-5; a weak D match, TRBD1 (6 bases). The V and J ends lost 4 bases and 9 bases respectively, with 13 bases between them. The CDR3 extends over 13 amino acids. The germline CDR1 and CDR2 sequences are LNHDA and SQIVND (reference sequence). CDR3 nucleotides: TGTGCCAGTAGTACGGGGACATTCATGCCCCAGCATTTT. It translates to CASSTGTFMPQHF.

V and J are TRBV3-1 and TRBJ1-1; D unresolved. This CDR3 comprises 13 residues. Per germline, CDR1 LGHDT and CDR2 YNNKEL (reference sequence). Trimming took 0 bases from V and 4 from J, leaving 6 bases between them. The CDR3 nucleotides are TGTGCCAGCAGCCAAGAGGGGAGCACTGAAGCTTTCTTT. It specifies CASSQEGSTEAFF.

J is TRBJ1-5 and V is TRBV10-3; the match to TRBD1 covers 10 bases. V was pared by 3 bases and J by 7 bases, with 12 bases of the junction left unmatched. CDR3 length equals 17 residues. Germline-derived CDR1 and CDR2 are ENHRY and SYGVKD. The CDR3 loop reads CAISDAGQGDWTQPQHF. DNA for the CDR3: TGTGCCATCAGTGACGCCGGACAGGGGGATTGGACCCAGCCCCAGCATTTT.

This clonotype was observed a few times. The rearrangement links TRBV12-3 or TRBV12-4 to TRBJ1-1; no definite D call. This CDR3 comprises 12 residues. V lost 3 bases and J 3 bases, leaving 5 bases between the germline ends. In DNA form, the CDR3 reads TGTGCCAGCAGTTTTTCTGACACTGAAGCTTTCTTT. This encodes CASSFSDTEAFF.

The rearrangement uses TRBV30 and TRBJ1-2; D unclear. Trimming removed 7 bases at V and 4 bases at J, with 13 bases between. The CDR3 loop spans 12 amino acids. Germline lookup yields CDR1 GTSNPN and CDR2 SVGIG (reference sequence). In nucleotides, the CDR3 is TGTGCCTCGACCGCCTCAGGCTATGGCTACACCTTC. It specifies CASTASGYGYTF. Using reference TRBV30 and TRBJ1-2 for the parts outside the CDR3, the full variable domain is SQTIHQWPATLVQPVGSPLSLECTVEGTSNPNLYWYRQAAGRGLQLLFYSVGIGQISSEVPQNLSASRPQDRQFILSSKKLLLSDSGFYLCASTASGYGYTFGSGTRLTVV.

This clonotype was counted a few times. The rearrangement links TRBV7-2 to TRBJ1-5, with D perhaps matching TRBD1 (6 bases). The CDR3 length is 13 residues. Trimming pared 4 bases from V and 7 bases from J, leaving 11 bases between. Germline V gene lookup returns CDR1 SGHTA and CDR2 FQGNSA. CDR3 sequence reads: CASSSQGSQPQHF. In DNA form, the CDR3 reads TGTGCCAGCAGCTCACAGGGATCGCAGCCCCAGCATTTT.

The chain has TRBV7-9 and TRBJ2-7; 7 bases fit TRBD1. Per the germline V gene, CDR1 is SEHNR and CDR2 is FQNEAQ (reference sequence). This CDR3 is built from 14 residues. V shed 6 bases and J 10 bases; nucleotides not matched to a gene: 15. CDR3 region: CASSSAGTDKRQYV. In DNA form, the CDR3 reads TGTGCCAGCAGTTCTGCCGGGACAGACAAGAGACAGTACGTC.

The rearrangement uses TRBV20-1 and TRBJ2-3, with D possibly TRBD2 on 6 matching bases. Germline CDR1 reads DFQATT; CDR2 reads SNEGSKA (reference sequence). This CDR3 has 12 amino acids. Trimming stripped 6 bases from V and 4 bases from J, with 11 bases between. The DNA of the CDR3 is TGCAGTGCGCGCGGGGTTGCAGATACGCAGTATTTT. Translating gives CSARGVADTQYF.

This clonotype was found a few times. The genes are TRBV6-5 and TRBJ2-1, with TRBD1 matching over 8 bases. V shed 4 bases and J 6 bases; nucleotides not matched to a gene: 11. Germline CDR1 is MNHEY and CDR2 is SVGAGI. The CDR3 length is 16 residues. CDR3 nucleotides: TGTGCCAGCAGTTTCGACCGGACAGGGTCTATCAATGAGCAGTTCTTC. The encoded protein is CASSFDRTGSINEQFF.

In the case of this clonotype: A much larger clone differs from this one at a single base, so this may be a read error. This chain connects TRBV28 to TRBJ1-1; the match to TRBD1 covers 7 bases. The CDR3 contains 15 residues. V gave up 5 bases and J gave up 5 bases; unmatched junction bases: 11. CDR1 and CDR2 from the germline V gene are MDHEN and SYDVKM. CDR3 residues: CASSLDPPGGTEAFF. The CDR3 coding sequence is TGTGCCAGCAGTCTGGATCCTCCAGGGGGGACTGAAGCTTTCTTT.

The rearrangement links TRBV7-2 to TRBJ2-3; D is unclear. From germline, CDR1 is SGHTA and CDR2 FQGNSA. Trimming stripped 1 base from V and 14 bases from J, with 10 bases between. This CDR3 has 11 residues. The CDR3 loop reads CASSLEGPLYF. As DNA, the CDR3 is TGTGCCAGCAGCTTAGAGGGCCCCCTGTATTTT.

Only a few counts were recorded for this clonotype. The CDR3 DNA sequence: TGTGCCAGCAGCCAGGCGGGACTAGCGGTAGACAATGAGCAGTTCTTC. It codes for CASSQAGLAVDNEQFF. The chain carries TRBV4-2 and TRBJ2-1; 11 bases align to TRBD2. The CDR3 length is 16 residues. J gave up 5 bases and V 3 bases, and 6 bases lay outside the gene matches. Germline CDR1 LGHNA, CDR2 YNFKEQ.

The V call is TRBV20-1, the J call TRBJ1-1; D is uncertain. CDR1 and CDR2 (germline): DFQATT, SNEGSKA (reference sequence). The CDR3 covers 16 residues. V lost 3 bases and J lost 3, with 20 bases in between. DNA for the CDR3: TGCAGTGCTAGGCACCCCGGAGGGTCGGGCGACACTGAAGCTTTCTTT. Translation: CSARHPGGSGDTEAFF.

This clonotype showed up just a few times. This chain links TRBV30 with TRBJ1-6; 9 bases fit TRBD1. This CDR3 is built from 13 residues. Germline CDR1 reads GTSNPN; CDR2 reads SVGIG (reference sequence). With V trimmed by 3 bases and J by 11 bases, 5 bases remained unmatched. Here the CDR3 DNA reads TGTGCCTGGAGCTGGACAGGGGTCGCACCCCTCCACTTT. Translated, it gives CAWSWTGVAPLHF.

This clonotype was seen repeatedly, ten times or more. The J gene is TRBJ2-7, the V gene TRBV7-2; 9 positions agree with TRBD1. Germline CDR1 SGHTA, CDR2 FQGNSA. The junction had 5 bases not matched to a gene; V was cut back by 1 base and J by 4 bases. The length of the CDR3 is 15 residues. The CDR3 DNA reads as TGTGCCAGCAGCTTAGAAAGGGACAGGGTTTACGAGCAGTACTTC. This translates into CASSLERDRVYEQYF.

This clonotype was observed a few times. J is TRBJ1-2 and V is TRBV14, with D possibly TRBD1 on 6 matching bases. The CDR3 is 15 residues long. V lost 1 base, J lost 4 bases, and 13 bases lay in between. Germline CDR1 reads SGHDN; CDR2 reads FVKESK. The CDR3 DNA is TGTGCCAGCAGCCAAGCGGGGGGCCAGGGCTATGGCTACACCTTC. This sequence encodes CASSQAGGQGYGYTF.